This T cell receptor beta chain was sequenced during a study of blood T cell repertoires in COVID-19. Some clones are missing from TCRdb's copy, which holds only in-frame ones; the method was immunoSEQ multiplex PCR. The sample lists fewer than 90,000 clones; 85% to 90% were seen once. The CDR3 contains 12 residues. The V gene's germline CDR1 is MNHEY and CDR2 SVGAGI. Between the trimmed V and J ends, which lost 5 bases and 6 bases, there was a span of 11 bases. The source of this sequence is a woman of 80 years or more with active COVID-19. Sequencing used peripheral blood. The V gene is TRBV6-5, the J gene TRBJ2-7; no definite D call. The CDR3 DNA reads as TGTGCCAGCAGTCCCCGTTTTAGCGAGCAGTACTTC. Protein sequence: CASSPRFSEQYF.